This TCR beta chain came from a study of T cells in Graves' hyperthyroidism and ophthalmopathy. CDR1 and CDR2 from the germline V gene are SGHAT and FQNNGV. This CDR3 spans 12 amino acids. Trimming pared 2 bases from V and 8 bases from J, leaving 7 bases between. In its sample, this clonotype was seen many times. Amplified regions were TCR beta CDR3 sequences from RNA transcripts. In the first-round RT-PCR of the TCR CDR3, the HTBI primer set was used. From the multiplex PCR reads, TCRdb called clonotypes with MiXCR, one entry per CDR3 protein. The table has approximately 630,000 distinct CDR3 sequences, roughly 17% seen once; the top ten hold less than 4.5%.

This clonotype was sampled from a woman aged 25 to 39 with Graves' hyperthyroidism. The sequencing sample was made of blood. The rearrangement links TRBV11-2 to TRBJ2-1; no clear D gene. The CDR3, as DNA: TGTGCCAGCAGCTTAAATCGGGATGAGCAGTTCTTC. This encodes CASSLNRDEQFF.